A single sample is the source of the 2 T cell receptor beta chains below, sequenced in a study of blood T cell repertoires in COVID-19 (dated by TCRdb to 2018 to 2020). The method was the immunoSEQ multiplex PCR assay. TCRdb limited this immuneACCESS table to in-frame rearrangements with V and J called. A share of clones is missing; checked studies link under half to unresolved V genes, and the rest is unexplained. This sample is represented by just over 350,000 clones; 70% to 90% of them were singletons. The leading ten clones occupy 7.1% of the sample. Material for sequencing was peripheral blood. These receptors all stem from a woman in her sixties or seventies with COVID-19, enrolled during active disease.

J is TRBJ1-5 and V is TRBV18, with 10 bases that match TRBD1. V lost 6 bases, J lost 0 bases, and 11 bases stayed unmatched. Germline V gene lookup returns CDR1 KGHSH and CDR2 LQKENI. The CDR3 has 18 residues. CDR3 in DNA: TGTGCCAGCTCTCCTCGGGACAGGGGACAATCTAGCAATCAGCCCCAGCATTTT. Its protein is CASSPRDRGQSSNQPQHF.

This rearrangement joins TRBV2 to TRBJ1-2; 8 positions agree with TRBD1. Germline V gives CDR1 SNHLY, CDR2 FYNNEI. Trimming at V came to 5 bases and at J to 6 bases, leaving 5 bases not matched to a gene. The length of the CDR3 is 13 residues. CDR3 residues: CASSTGGSDGYTF. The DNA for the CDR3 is TGTGCCAGCAGTACAGGGGGAAGCGATGGCTACACCTTC.